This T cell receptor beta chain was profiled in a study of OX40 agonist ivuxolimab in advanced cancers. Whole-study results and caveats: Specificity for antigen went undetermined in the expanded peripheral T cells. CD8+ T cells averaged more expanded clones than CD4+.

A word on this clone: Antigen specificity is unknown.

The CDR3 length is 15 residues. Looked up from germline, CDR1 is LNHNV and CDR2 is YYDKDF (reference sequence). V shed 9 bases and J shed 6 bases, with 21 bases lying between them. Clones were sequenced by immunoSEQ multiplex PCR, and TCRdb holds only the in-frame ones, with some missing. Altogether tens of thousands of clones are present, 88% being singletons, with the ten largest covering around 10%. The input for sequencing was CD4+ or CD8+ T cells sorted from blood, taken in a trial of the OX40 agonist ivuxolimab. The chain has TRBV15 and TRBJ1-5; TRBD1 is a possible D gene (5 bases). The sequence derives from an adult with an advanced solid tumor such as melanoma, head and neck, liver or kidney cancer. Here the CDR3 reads CATRPDQGRAQPQHF. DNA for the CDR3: TGTGCCACAAGGCCAGATCAGGGTAGGGCTCAGCCCCAGCATTTT.